This TCR beta chain was documented in a study of CD8+CD57+ T cells in acquired aplastic anemia. About the research overall: Roughly 3.2 ug was the average amount of DNA from sorted CD4+ and CD8+ cells.

On this clonotype itself: As yet, its antigen is unknown.

Overall study findings and caveats: For CD8+ Simpson's diversity, patients and controls showed no significant difference. The number of CD8+ CDR3 sequences shared by patients and controls was approximately 30.

Germline CDR1 MNHNS, CDR2 SASEGT. CDR3 length: 14 residues. Selection for sequencing was limited to patients who had shown CD8+CD57+ cell expansion by flow cytometry. Investigators profiled TCR beta VDJ and CDR3 from genomic DNA template. MiXCR was run by TCRdb on the reads, yielding one entry per CDR3 protein. The table shows 150,000 to 170,000 distinct CDR3 sequences, with roughly 49% occurring only once. The sequenced material came from sorted CD4+, CD8+, or CD8+CD57+ T cells (not recorded which) from PBMCs. The chain recombines TRBV6-1 with TRBJ2-7, with a weak D call TRBD1 (6 bases). The J call could be wrong; TRBJ2-5 is a better fit for the DNA end. The source is a human donor with aplastic anemia. The CDR3 DNA follows: TGTGCCAGCAGTCAGGCAGGGGAGTTGGAGACCCAGTACTTC. It codes for CASSQAGELETQYF.